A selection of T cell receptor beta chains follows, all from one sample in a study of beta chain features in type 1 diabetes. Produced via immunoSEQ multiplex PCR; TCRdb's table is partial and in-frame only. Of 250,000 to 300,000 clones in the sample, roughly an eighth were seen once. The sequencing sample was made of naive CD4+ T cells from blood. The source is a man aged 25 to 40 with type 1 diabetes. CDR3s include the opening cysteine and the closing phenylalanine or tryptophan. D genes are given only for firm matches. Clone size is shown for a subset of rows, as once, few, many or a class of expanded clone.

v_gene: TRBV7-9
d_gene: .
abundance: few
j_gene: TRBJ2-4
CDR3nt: TGTGCCAGCGGTCAGAAAAACATTCAGTACTTC
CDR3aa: CASGQKNIQYF

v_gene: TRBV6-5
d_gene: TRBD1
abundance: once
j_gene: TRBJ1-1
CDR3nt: TGTGCCAGCAGTCAAACAGGGGGTGAAGCTTTCTTT
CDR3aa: CASSQTGGEAFF

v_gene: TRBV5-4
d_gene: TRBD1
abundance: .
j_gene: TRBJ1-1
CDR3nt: TGTGCCAGCAGGGGACAGATGAACACTGAAGCTTTCTTT
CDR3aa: CASRGQMNTEAFF

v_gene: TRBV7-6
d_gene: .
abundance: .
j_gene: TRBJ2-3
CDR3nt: TGTGCCAGCGGGTACCCGACAGCTGGGGATACGCAGTATTTT
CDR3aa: CASGYPTAGDTQYF

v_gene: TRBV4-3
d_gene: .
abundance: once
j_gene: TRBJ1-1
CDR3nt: TGCGCCAGCAGCCAAGAATTGAGGGAAACTGAAGCTTTCTTT
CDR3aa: CASSQELRETEAFF

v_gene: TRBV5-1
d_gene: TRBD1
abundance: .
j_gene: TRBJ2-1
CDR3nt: TGCGCCAGCAGCTTTGTCTGGACAGGGAGAGGCAATGAGCAGTTCTTC
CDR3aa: CASSFVWTGRGNEQFF

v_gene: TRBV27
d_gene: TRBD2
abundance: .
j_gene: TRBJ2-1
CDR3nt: TGTGCCAGCAGTAGCGGGAGGGCTGCCTACAATGAGCAGTTCTTC
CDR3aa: CASSSGRAAYNEQFF

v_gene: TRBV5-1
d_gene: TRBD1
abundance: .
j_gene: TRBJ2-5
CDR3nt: TGCGCCAGCAGCTTGGGAATCCGGGACAGTATGCAAGAGACCCAGTACTTC
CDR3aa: CASSLGIRDSMQETQYF

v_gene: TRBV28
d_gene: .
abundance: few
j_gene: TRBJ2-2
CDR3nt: TGTGCCAGCAGCGTCGGGATCCTTAAGACCGGGGAGCTGTTTTTT
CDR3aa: CASSVGILKTGELFF

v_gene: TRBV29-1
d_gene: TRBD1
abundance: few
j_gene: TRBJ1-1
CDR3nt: TGCAGCGTTTTGACAGGGAGTAGCACTGAAGCTTTCTTT
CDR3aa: CSVLTGSSTEAFF

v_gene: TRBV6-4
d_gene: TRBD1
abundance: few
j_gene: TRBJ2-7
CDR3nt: TGTGCCAGCAGTTTGACAGGGCCCTACGAGCAGTACTTC
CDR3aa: CASSLTGPYEQYF